This T cell receptor (beta chain) emerged from a study of shared clonotypes between healthy human individuals. Findings and caveats of the study: The study generally estimated greater richness for naive than memory subsets.

As concerns this clone: Its antigen is unknown.

The investigators split CD4+ cells into a CD45RA+ naive subset and a CD45RA-negative memory subset. The CDR3 consists of 15 residues. With 4 bases clipped from V and 5 bases from J, the junction kept 5 bases outside the gene matches. Germline loops: CDR1 SGHAT, CDR2 FQDESV (reference sequence). The DNA input per sorted-subset replicate PCR was about 0.2 ug, corresponding to tens of thousands of T cell genomes. The table came from immunoSEQ multiplex PCR; TCRdb's copy has only in-frame clones and leaves some out. Altogether approximately 720,000 clones are present, about 78% being singletons, with the ten largest covering about 1.8%.

The material sequenced was memory CD4+ T cells sorted from blood. Noted subset: CD45RA-negative fraction. The J gene is TRBJ2-7, the V gene TRBV11-1, with TRBD2 identical over 13 bases. The sequence was obtained from a woman in her 30s in good health. CDR3 in amino acids: CASSSGLAGVNEQYF. DNA for the CDR3: TGTGCCAGCAGCTCAGGACTAGCGGGAGTGAACGAGCAGTACTTC.